The source of this TCR beta chain is a study of graft-versus-host responses after intestinal transplantation (dated by TCRdb to the early 2020s). With regard to the full study: Multivisceral, liver-intestinal, or isolated intestinal transplants were received by the recipients. All recipients received anti-thymocyte globulin induction followed by maintenance tacrolimus and steroids for around three years. Bulk TCR-beta CDR3 sequencing was used to track graft-versus-host and host-versus-graft alloreactive T cell clones in the graft, circulation and bone marrow after intestinal transplantation. To identify alloreactive clones, pre-transplant mixed lymphocyte reaction products were sequenced and then compared with unstimulated pre-transplant donor and recipient T cells. The cohort enrolled under 30 intestinal transplant recipients, one of whom was a retransplant, and a few patients without pretransplant specimens were excluded. A peak of at least 4% donor T cells among recipient peripheral blood mononuclear cells was the definition used for donor T cell macrochimerism. Rather than going through the commercial service, samples from three later patients were sequenced in-house on an Illumina MiSeq and processed with MiXCR.

The CDR3 runs 13 residues from the cysteine to the phenylalanine. Solely the CDR3 DNA is kept, with 39 bases framed from the first base. V lost 8 bases and J lost 1 base; the stretch between them is 11 bases long. CDR1 and CDR2 are read off the germline V gene (reference sequence) as MNHEY and SMNVEV. In light of the paper, this sample's time point label describes: cells obtained before transplantation from donor or recipient. CD3+CD4+ and CD3+CD8+ populations were FACS-sorted from unstimulated pre-transplant donor and recipient cells taken from spleen or lymph nodes. As for this clone: Its antigen is currently not known. No much larger clone exists at a distance of one base, and base qualities are not known.

What the research found in general, with its limitations: GvH clones were found in recipient bone marrow, and some of the GvH clones appeared earlier in ileal mucosa or blood, which is consistent with an intestinal mucosal origin. In patients with donor T cell macrochimerism, the allografts had high GvH to HvG T cell clonal ratios. Peak levels of circulating GvH clones were associated with declines in HvG clones early after transplant. The relatively low number and heterogeneity of intestinal transplant patients limited the conclusions.

Library method: the immunoSEQ multiplex PCR assay. In most patients, genomic DNA was isolated using the Qiagen DNeasy Blood and Tissue Kit and sent frozen to Adaptive Biotechnologies for TCR sequencing. Adaptive Biotechnologies carried out high-throughput TCR-beta CDR3 sequencing of genomic DNA for most patients. The original methods were these. TCR sequencing data for some 19 patients were retrieved from Adaptive's ImmunoSEQ software; a few other patients were processed with MiXCR and VDJtools. To correct CD4 versus CD8 sorting errors, sequences present in both subsets at a frequency ratio below 5:1 were removed. Because the origin of CDR3 nucleotide sequences shared between donor and recipient could not be assigned, those sequences were removed. To count as alloreactive, a clone needed at least 2-fold expansion over unstimulated cells and a minimum CFSE-low frequency of 0.002% (template counts) or 0.001% (read counts). Clones detected in sequenced pre-transplant spleen, lymph node, or MLR CFSE-low populations of the donor or recipient were defined as mappable. The cumulative frequency of alloreactive clones was calculated as a percentage of all sequences, weighted by copy number. TCRdb mirrors the immuneACCESS table, restricted to in-frame sequences. Some clones are absent from its copies; in checked studies, under half trace to an unresolved V gene, and the reason for the others is unknown. V and J calls and clone size are those listed in that table; D and trimming were worked out from the DNA. Across this sample there are 100,000 or so clones, with approximately 92% seen only once. The ten biggest clones cover around 1.1% of the sample.

Sample: unstimulated CD8+ T cells sorted from spleen or lymph node cells, taken before transplant. This TCR came from a human donor who was the organ donor for an intestinal transplant. The chain links TRBV27 with TRBJ1-1, with the identity of the D gene unclear. The sequenced DNA: TGTGCCAGCGCGGGCAGTGGGAACACTGAAGCTTTCTTT. It translates as CASAGSGNTEAFF.